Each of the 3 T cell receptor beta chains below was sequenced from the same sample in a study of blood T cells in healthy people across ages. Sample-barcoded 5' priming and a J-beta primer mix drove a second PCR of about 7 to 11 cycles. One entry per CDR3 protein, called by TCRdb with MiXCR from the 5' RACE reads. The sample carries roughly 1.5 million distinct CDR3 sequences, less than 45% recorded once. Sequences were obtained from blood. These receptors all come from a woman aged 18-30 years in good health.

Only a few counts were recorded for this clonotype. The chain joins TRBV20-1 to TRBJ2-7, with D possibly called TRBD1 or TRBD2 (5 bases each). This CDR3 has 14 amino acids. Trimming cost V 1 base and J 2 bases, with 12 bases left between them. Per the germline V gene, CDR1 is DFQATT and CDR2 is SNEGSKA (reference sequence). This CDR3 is CSARARGRPYEQYF. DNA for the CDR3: TGCAGTGCTAGAGCCCGGGGCAGACCCTACGAGCAGTACTTC.

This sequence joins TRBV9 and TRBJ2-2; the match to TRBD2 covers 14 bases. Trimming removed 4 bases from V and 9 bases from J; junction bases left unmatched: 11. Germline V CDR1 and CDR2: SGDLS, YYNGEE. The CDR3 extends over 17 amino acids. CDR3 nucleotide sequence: TGTGCCAGCAGCCCGGGACTAGCGGGGGCCCCCTCCCGGGAGCTGTTTTTT. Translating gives CASSPGLAGAPSRELFF.

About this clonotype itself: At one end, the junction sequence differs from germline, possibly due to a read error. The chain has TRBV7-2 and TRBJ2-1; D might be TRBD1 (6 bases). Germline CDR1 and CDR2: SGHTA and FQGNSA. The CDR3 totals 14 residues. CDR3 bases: TGTGCCGGCAGCCTCCGCCAACAGGGCAATGAGCAGTTCTTC. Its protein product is CAGSLRQQGNEQFF.